The entry that follows covers one T cell receptor beta chain sequence. The antigen is not known. The sample belongs to a study of PD-1 blockade in classical Hodgkin lymphoma. Germline V gene sequence: CDR1 MGHRA, CDR2 YSYEKL. This CDR3 has 15 amino acids. The J segment lost 2 bases and the V segment lost 5 bases, leaving 3 bases of the junction unmatched. TCRdb's copy holds only in-frame clones and misses some; the assay was immunoSEQ multiplex PCR. The sample holds around 21,000 clones, approximately 90% seen once. Time point noted: newly diagnosed, previously untreated cHL patient sample. Purification of CD4+ T cells from thawed PBMCs was performed via magnetic negative selection. The study, taken as a whole, reports: Sources of repertoire differences remain undefined, possibly disease activity or prior therapy.

V usage is TRBV4-1 and J usage is TRBJ2-1; TRBD2 matches at 10 bases. The sample was CD4+ T cells from blood. This receptor was taken from a human donor with classical Hodgkin lymphoma. The CDR3 protein is CASSLTSGPYNEQFF. CDR3 nucleotides: TGCGCCAGCAGCTTGACTAGCGGGCCCTACAATGAGCAGTTCTTC.